The present T cell receptor (beta chain) was sequenced within a study of T cell clones after liver transplantation (dated by TCRdb to 2018 to 2020). General notes on the study: The samples were obtained from ITN030ST, a randomized trial that attempted immunosuppression withdrawal within 2 years after liver transplantation. As an antigen-independent comparator for donor-reactive sequences, third party-reactive TCRbeta sequences were also identified from pre-transplant MLRs. Tolerance was defined as complete immunosuppression withdrawal for at least one year with no rise in liver enzymes beyond twice the upper limit of normal. Of the eight recipients, a few were HCV-positive, while the remaining recipients had been transplanted for non-autoimmune, non-viral indications. The studied cohort comprised 8 liver transplant recipients, 3 classified as tolerant and 5 as non-tolerant. Blood samples were collected pre-transplant, pre-randomization before withdrawal, and post-randomization after either complete withdrawal or failed withdrawal. Donor-reactive T cell clones were identified using TCRbeta sequencing after a pre-transplant mixed lymphocyte reaction and were then followed in post-transplant blood. Subjects received no induction therapy and standard immunosuppression until randomization at 12-24 months post-transplant.

Germline trimming amounts to 4 bases on V and 2 bases on J, with 7 as the count of junction bases outside the gene matches. Inclusive of the bounding cysteine and phenylalanine, the CDR3 is 18 residues long. The CDR3 DNA has 54 bases and is translated from base 1. The germline V gene gives CDR1 as SGHVS and CDR2 as FNYEAQ. Using immunoSEQ, frozen genomic DNA was subjected to high-throughput TCRbeta CDR3 sequencing, a process that included PCR amplification, mapping, bias correction and internal controls. The authors' pipeline ran thus. Productive rearrangements were kept, and unique TCRbeta sequences were defined by CDR3 nucleotide sequence plus V and J gene. Donor-reactive sequences required at least 5-fold expansion in CFSE-low cells versus unstimulated pre-transplant cells and at least 0.01% frequency. Minimum frequency thresholds were set for each subject on the basis of the unstimulated sample with the lowest template count, so that a detection power of at least 90% was ensured. Repertoire turnover was measured by Jensen-Shannon divergence between the top 1000 TCRbeta sequences post- and pre-transplant. Two-sided Fisher's exact tests were used to test for changes in the detection of donor-reactive sequences. In TCRdb, the immuneACCESS table is reduced to in-frame sequences with V and J assigned. These tables do not hold every clone; where another copy was compared, an unresolved V gene accounts for under half, and the others remain unexplained. The DNA was the basis for D and trimming; V, J and clone size are from that table. This sample comprises around 21,000 clones, 93% of them detected only once. The top ten hold 20% to 25% of the sample.

Unstimulated PBMCs, after thawing, were stained for CD3, CD4 and CD8 and then FACS-sorted into CD3+CD4+ and CD3+CD8+ populations. All 8 studied subjects were randomized to immunosuppression withdrawal. The Qiagen DNeasy Blood and Tissue Kit was used for genomic DNA isolation. Regarding this clone: Its antigen is still unknown. No base quality information exists; no much larger clone differs at one position.

Paper-wide results and their limitations: Because of small, heterogeneous patient numbers and non-standardized post-transplant time points, the conclusions were only preliminary. Circulating donor-reactive CD4 TCRbeta sequences fell significantly post-transplant in most of the 8 subjects, irrespective of tolerance or HCV status. In a couple of subjects, low numbers of available donor cells limited the measurable donor-reactive repertoire. Because no allograft tissue specimens were available, donor-reactive T cells may have migrated into the graft instead of being deleted. When repertoire turnover was taken into account, detection of donor-reactive sequences was significantly reduced in 7 of 8 subjects for CD4 and in 8 of 8 subjects for CD8. Donor-reactive sequences declined more than third party-reactive ones, suggesting partial antigen-specific deletion unrelated to withdrawal success.

The chain was built from TRBV7-6 and TRBJ2-6, with TRBD1 identical over 11 junction bases. Sequenced here: CD8+ T cells from blood, sampled less than 28 months after liver transplant. This sequence originates from a human patient who received a liver transplant. Because of the transplant, the T cells may be the graft donor's rather than the patient's own. The DNA reads TGTGCCAGCAGCTCCGGACAGGGGGCAGAGACTGGGGCCAACGTCCTGACTTTC. Its protein product is CASSSGQGAETGANVLTF. Reference TRBV7-6 and TRBJ2-6 genes cover what lies past the CDR3, so the full variable domain is GAGVSQSPRYKVTKRGQDVALRCDPISGHVSLYWYRQALGQGPEFLTYFNYEAQQDKSGLPNDRFSAERPEGSISTLTIQRTEQRDSAMYRCASSSGQGAETGANVLTFGAGSRLTVL.